A single sample gave rise to the 32 T cell receptor beta chains below, sequenced in a study of a mutant IDH1 vaccine in newly diagnosed glioma. The time point denotes: baseline, week 1 (first vaccination visit). Sample treatment: pre-vaccination baseline after standard-of-care therapy. Clones were read by immunoSEQ multiplex PCR, and TCRdb kept only the in-frame ones, dropping some. Of some 56,000 clones listed, about 91% are singletons. The sample was PBMCs, taken from a glioma patient treated with radiotherapy, temozolomide or both. The receptors originated from a man aged 50 or older with glioma.

The sample holds a few counts of this clone. This chain links TRBV6-5 with TRBJ1-5, with D perhaps matching TRBD1 (5 bases). The CDR3 loop spans 14 amino acids. The V and J ends lost 6 bases and 4 bases respectively, with 13 bases between them. The V gene's germline CDR1 is MNHEY and CDR2 SVGAGI. The CDR3 region is CASSRDWGNQPQHF. CDR3 sequence (DNA): TGTGCCAGCAGCAGGGATTGGGGTAATCAGCCCCAGCATTTT.

The rearrangement links TRBV5-4 to TRBJ2-3; D uncertain. Germline-derived CDR1 and CDR2 are SGHNT and YYREEE (reference sequence). CDR3 length: 15 residues. V was trimmed by 5 bases and J by 5 bases, leaving 18 bases between them. The CDR3 DNA reads as TGTGCCAGCAGTCCTAGGTCTCGCACACGAGATACGCAGTATTTT. It translates to CASSPRSRTRDTQYF. The full variable domain, with the rest looked up from reference TRBV5-4 and TRBJ2-3, is ETGVTQSPTHLIKTRGQQVTLRCSSQSGHNTVSWYQQALGQGPQFIFQYYREEENGRGNFPPRFSGLQFPNYSSELNVNALELDDSALYLCASSPRSRTRDTQYFGPGTRLTVL.

There are a few counts of this clone. The chain has TRBV28 and TRBJ2-7; TRBD1 agrees at 8 bases. Unmatched junction bases numbered 4, after V lost 5 bases and J lost 4 bases. CDR3 length: 13 amino acids. CDR1 is MDHEN and CDR2 is SYDVKM in the germline V gene. The chain's CDR3 is CASSAGGLYEQYF. The CDR3 DNA is TGTGCCAGCAGTGCAGGGGGCTTATACGAGCAGTACTTC.

This clone was picked up one time. This chain connects TRBV30 to TRBJ2-7, with TRBD1 identical over 8 bases. The V and J ends lost 3 bases and 5 bases, in that order; junction bases with no gene match: 6. The CDR3 is 13 amino acids. The germline V gene has CDR1 GTSNPN and CDR2 SVGIG (reference sequence). In DNA, the CDR3 is TGTGCCTGGAGAGGACAGGGTTTTGACGAGCAGTACTTC. It encodes CAWRGQGFDEQYF.

The chain links TRBV25-1 to TRBJ1-2, with D tentatively TRBD1 (6 bases). V was trimmed by 5 bases and J by 2 bases, leaving 9 bases between them. Germline assignment: CDR1 MGHDK and CDR2 SYGVNS. The CDR3 is 13 residues long. The CDR3 DNA is TGTGCCAGCAGTCGAGGGGGGAACTATGGCTACACCTTC. Protein: CASSRGGNYGYTF.

The V gene is TRBV5-4, the J gene TRBJ2-1; the match to TRBD1 covers 9 bases. V trimming: 3 bases; J trimming: 8 bases; junction bases outside the gene matches: 9. Germline V lookup: CDR1 SGHNT, CDR2 YYREEE (reference sequence). This CDR3 has 15 amino acids. This CDR3 reads CASSSPDRGHHEQFF. The DNA for the CDR3 is TGTGCCAGCAGCTCCCCGGACAGGGGCCACCATGAGCAGTTCTTC.

This chain joins TRBV6-1 and TRBJ2-7; D is possibly TRBD1 (6 bases). V was trimmed by 2 bases and J by 2 bases, leaving 10 bases between them. This CDR3 region has 14 residues. Germline V gene sequence: CDR1 MNHNS, CDR2 SASEGT. The chain's CDR3 is CASSEKQGAYEQYF. CDR3 bases: TGTGCCAGCAGTGAAAAACAGGGAGCCTACGAGCAGTACTTC.

V usage is TRBV28 and J usage is TRBJ2-7; D might be TRBD1 (6 bases). CDR1 and CDR2 (germline): MDHEN, SYDVKM. CDR3 length: 15 residues. V was clipped by 7 bases and J by 3 bases, with 19 bases between them. CDR3: CASMSQGQGLYEQYF. The CDR3 coding sequence is TGTGCCAGCATGAGCCAGGGGCAGGGTCTCTACGAGCAGTACTTC.

CDR3 sequence reads: CAWSVGFAGELFF. DNA of the CDR3: TGTGCCTGGAGTGTAGGGTTTGCCGGGGAGCTGTTTTTT. The V and J genes are TRBV30 and TRBJ2-2; D not certain. The ends were cut back, 0 bases at V and 6 bases at J, with 8 bases in the middle. Germline V gene data show CDR1 as GTSNPN and CDR2 as SVGIG (reference sequence). This CDR3 has 13 amino acids.

V gene TRBV10-2 combines with J gene TRBJ2-3, with 10 nucleotides matching TRBD1. The J segment lost 2 bases and the V segment lost 6 bases, leaving 8 bases of the junction unmatched. Germline CDR1 reads WSHSY; CDR2 reads SAAADI. The CDR3 runs 16 residues. CDR3 in DNA: TGCGCCAGCAGCGGCCGGGGACAGGGGAACACAGATACGCAGTATTTT. Residues: CASSGRGQGNTDTQYF.

The chain combines TRBV7-2 with TRBJ2-1, with 8 bases aligning to TRBD2. V lost 5 bases and J lost 5; bases outside the gene matches: 11. The germline CDR1 and CDR2 sequences are SGHTA and FQGNSA. CDR3 length equals 16 residues. The CDR3 protein is CASSLLGVAGHNEQFF. In DNA, the CDR3 is TGTGCCAGCAGCCTCCTTGGGGTAGCGGGGCACAATGAGCAGTTCTTC.

The V and J genes are TRBV5-1 and TRBJ2-1, with TRBD1 matching 11 bases. J lost 2 bases, V lost 4 bases, and 2 bases had no gene match. Germline CDR1 reads SGHRS; CDR2 reads YFSETQ. This CDR3 spans 15 amino acids. The CDR3 DNA sequence: TGCGCCAGCAGCGGGGGACAGGGGGCCTACAATGAGCAGTTCTTC. Its protein is CASSGGQGAYNEQFF.

This chain uses TRBV19 with TRBJ1-5, with D tentatively TRBD1 (5 bases). The V end was cut by 5 bases, the J end by 1 base, with 12 bases between. Germline loops: CDR1 LNHDA, CDR2 SQIVND (reference sequence). This CDR3 contains 15 residues. The CDR3 spells CASSVGTVSNQPQHF. The CDR3 region has the DNA TGTGCCAGTAGTGTGGGGACGGTCAGCAATCAGCCCCAGCATTTT.

The chain is built from TRBV6-6 and TRBJ2-5, with D perhaps matching TRBD1 or TRBD2 (5 bases each). V lost 2 bases and J lost 4, with 11 bases in between. Germline V gene sequence: CDR1 MNHNY, CDR2 SVGAGI (reference sequence). The CDR3 is 14 residues long. The CDR3 reads CASSYEGMGETQYF. In DNA, the CDR3 is TGTGCCAGCAGTTACGAGGGGATGGGAGAGACCCAGTACTTC.

The chain is built from TRBV4-2 and TRBJ2-3; 11 bases fit TRBD2. V shed 6 bases and J 2 bases; nucleotides not matched to a gene: 4. The CDR3 consists of 15 residues. Germline V gene lookup returns CDR1 LGHNA and CDR2 YNFKEQ. CDR3 sequence: CASRPLAGVTDTQYF. The CDR3 coding sequence is TGTGCCAGCAGACCACTAGCGGGAGTCACAGATACGCAGTATTTT.

This sequence joins TRBV7-2 and TRBJ2-1, with TRBD1 as a possible D gene (5 bases). The CDR3 runs 15 residues. The germline V gene has CDR1 SGHTA and CDR2 FQGNSA. V was pared by 3 bases and J by 6 bases, with 15 bases between. Here the CDR3 DNA reads TGTGCCAGCAGCTTTCAGGGTATTGAGCGCAATGAGCAGTTCTTC. Encoded protein: CASSFQGIERNEQFF.

This chain uses TRBV12-5 with TRBJ1-5; D may be TRBD1 (6 bases). The CDR3 totals 14 residues. The germline V gene has CDR1 LGHNT and CDR2 FRNRAP. V was shortened by 3 bases and J by 4 bases, with 10 bases between the two germline ends. This chain's CDR3 is CASGLGGWNQPQHF. CDR3 in DNA: TGTGCTAGTGGTTTAGGGGGTTGGAATCAGCCCCAGCATTTT.

The V and J genes are TRBV15 and TRBJ2-7, with D possibly being TRBD2 (6 bases). The ends were cut back, 3 bases at V and 3 bases at J, with 9 bases in the middle. The CDR3 runs to 13 residues. Germline CDR1 and CDR2: LNHNV and YYDKDF (reference sequence). CDR3 in DNA: TGTGCCACCAGCAGCGCTAGCGACTACGAGCAGTACTTC. Translated: CATSSASDYEQYF. Full variable domain (remainder filled in from reference TRBV15 and TRBJ2-7): DAMVIQNPRYQVTQFGKPVTLSCSQTLNHNVMYWYQQKSSQAPKLLFHYYDKDFNNEADTPDNFQSRRPNTSFCFLDIRSPGLGDTAMYLCATSSASDYEQYFGPGTRLTVT.

The V and J genes are TRBV5-1 and TRBJ2-2; weak D call: TRBD1 (5 bases). The germline V gene has CDR1 SGHRS and CDR2 YFSETQ. Trimming cost V 1 base and J 2 bases, with 15 bases left between them. The CDR3 consists of 17 residues. DNA for the CDR3: TGCGCCAGCAGCTTGTCTTCTCTGCAGGGCAACACCGGGGAGCTGTTTTTT. It yields the protein CASSLSSLQGNTGELFF.

Of note for this clone: The sample has other DNA sequences that encode this CDR3 too. The chain employs TRBV9 and TRBJ1-1; D remains unclear. Germline V gives CDR1 SGDLS, CDR2 YYNGEE. V was cut by 2 bases and J by 1 base, with 6 bases left in between. The CDR3 covers 13 residues. The CDR3 bases are TGTGCCAGCAGCGTCCACACGAACACTGAAGCTTTCTTT. This sequence encodes CASSVHTNTEAFF.

The rearrangement links TRBV6-4 to TRBJ2-6; a weak D match, TRBD1 (5 bases). V gave up 4 bases and J gave up 4 bases, with 14 bases separating them. The germline gives CDR1 MRHNA, CDR2 SNTAGT. This CDR3 comprises 16 residues. The CDR3 nucleotides are TGTGCCAGCAGTGCCTCCCCAGGGTACGGGGCCAACGTCCTGACTTTC. Translating gives CASSASPGYGANVLTF.

V gene TRBV19 combines with J gene TRBJ2-1, with 12 bases matching TRBD2. Per germline, CDR1 LNHDA and CDR2 SQIVND (reference sequence). The CDR3 totals 16 residues. Losses at the gene ends were 5 bases for V and 4 bases for J; bases not matched to a gene: 6. The CDR3 nucleotides are TGTGCCAGTAGTTTCGCTAGCGGGGGGGTTTACAATGAGCAGTTCTTC. It codes for CASSFASGGVYNEQFF. Full variable domain (remainder filled in from reference TRBV19 and TRBJ2-1): DGGITQSPKYLFRKEGQNVTLSCEQNLNHDAMYWYRQDPGQGLRLIYYSQIVNDFQKGDIAEGYSVSREKKESFPLTVTSAQKNPTAFYLCASSFASGGVYNEQFFGPGTRLTVL.

The chain recombines TRBV28 with TRBJ2-1, with unresolved D. Germline V gene data show CDR1 as MDHEN and CDR2 as SYDVKM. Trimming took off 7 bases at V and 0 bases at J, with 7 bases between the two ends. This CDR3 is 13 amino acids long. This CDR3 is CASTSGSYNEQFF. The DNA of the CDR3 is TGTGCCAGCACATCGGGCTCCTACAATGAGCAGTTCTTC.

This rearrangement joins TRBV11-1 to TRBJ2-1; 8 bases map to TRBD2. J was trimmed by 6 bases and V by 10 bases; bases with no gene match: 5. This CDR3 has 12 amino acids. From germline, CDR1 is SGHAT and CDR2 FQDESV (reference sequence). The CDR3 DNA sequence: TGTGCCATTCCTCGGGGGGGCAATGAGCAGTTCTTC. This gives the protein CAIPRGGNEQFF. Drawing the rest from reference TRBV11-1 and TRBJ2-1, the complete variable domain is EAEVAQSPRYKITEKSQAVAFWCDPISGHATLYWYRQILGQGPELLVQFQDESVVDDSQLPKDRFSAERLKGVDSTLKIQPAELGDSAMYLCAIPRGGNEQFFGPGTRLTVL.

The chain uses TRBV4-3 and TRBJ2-1, with D tentatively TRBD2 (6 bases). V was trimmed by 3 bases and J by 10 bases, leaving 16 bases between them. The germline CDR1 and CDR2 sequences are LGHNA and YSLEER. This CDR3 region has 14 residues. Written as DNA, the CDR3 is TGCGCCAGCAGCCACCAGACGGGGGAATTCGAGCAGTTCTTC. It specifies CASSHQTGEFEQFF.

The rearrangement joins TRBV11-1 to TRBJ1-1; a weak D match, TRBD1 (6 bases). Germline loops: CDR1 SGHAT, CDR2 FQDESV (reference sequence). The CDR3 extends over 12 amino acids. The V end lost 4 bases, the J end lost 6 bases, and 9 bases lay between the germline ends. CDR3 region: CASSSYRAEAFF. CDR3 DNA: TGTGCCAGCAGCTCTTACAGGGCTGAAGCTTTCTTT. The full variable domain, rest sourced from reference TRBV11-1 and TRBJ1-1, is EAEVAQSPRYKITEKSQAVAFWCDPISGHATLYWYRQILGQGPELLVQFQDESVVDDSQLPKDRFSAERLKGVDSTLKIQPAELGDSAMYLCASSSYRAEAFFGQGTRLTVV.

This clone was seen once. The chain uses TRBV15 and TRBJ2-3, with 7 positions matching TRBD1. Germline values: CDR1 LNHNV, CDR2 YYDKDF (reference sequence). With 5 bases clipped from V and 2 bases from J, the junction kept 10 bases outside the gene matches. The CDR3 sequence is 16 residues long. For the CDR3, the DNA is TGTGCCACCAGCGATCCCGACAGGGCGTACACAGATACGCAGTATTTT. Translation: CATSDPDRAYTDTQYF.

This clone has just one count. V usage is TRBV10-3 and J usage is TRBJ1-1; perhaps TRBD1 as D (5 bases). From germline, CDR1 is ENHRY and CDR2 SYGVKD. Trimming removed 2 bases from V and 11 bases from J, with 12 bases in between. The CDR3 is made up of 12 amino acids. In nucleotides, the CDR3 is TGTGCCATCAGTGAGAACCTTAAGGGGGCTTTCTTT. This encodes CAISENLKGAFF.

The chain recombines TRBV2 with TRBJ2-7; D perhaps matches TRBD1 (5 bases). Trimming stripped 0 bases from V and 6 bases from J, with 15 bases between. In germline, CDR1 is SNHLY, CDR2 FYNNEI. This CDR3 is 15 amino acids long. CDR3: CASSEAAGLRGEQYF. CDR3 sequence (DNA): TGTGCCAGCAGTGAAGCTGCAGGGTTAAGAGGCGAGCAGTACTTC.

Only one count was recorded for this clone. The V gene is TRBV19, the J gene TRBJ1-2; 10 nucleotides line up with TRBD1. The germline V gene encodes CDR1 LNHDA and CDR2 SQIVND (reference sequence). The CDR3 consists of 14 residues. The V gene end was trimmed by 8 bases and the J gene end by 7 bases; junction bases not matched to a gene: 10. CDR3: CASRPRQGAFGYTF. The CDR3 region has the DNA TGTGCCAGTCGTCCTCGACAGGGGGCGTTTGGCTACACCTTC.

This chain connects TRBV5-1 to TRBJ1-2, with 11 nucleotides matching TRBD1. Losses at the gene ends were 4 bases for V and 7 bases for J; bases not matched to a gene: 6. There are 14 residues in the CDR3. Germline values: CDR1 SGHRS, CDR2 YFSETQ. CDR3 bases: TGCGCCAGCAGCAGGGGACAGGGGGAAGTTGGCTACACCTTC. Protein sequence: CASSRGQGEVGYTF.

V usage is TRBV10-3 and J usage is TRBJ2-1; D might be TRBD1 or TRBD2, each matching 5 bases. Germline assignment: CDR1 ENHRY and CDR2 SYGVKD. The CDR3 length is 13 residues. Between the trimmed V and J ends, which lost 2 bases and 10 bases, there was a span of 12 bases. The CDR3 coding sequence is TGTGCCATCAGTGAGCTGGGGGTTGACGAGCAGTTCTTC. Protein product: CAISELGVDEQFF.